A single sample is the source of the 13 T cell receptor beta chains below, sequenced in a study of shared clonotypes between healthy human individuals. The method was immunoSEQ multiplex PCR; TCRdb's version includes in-frame clones alone and lacks a portion of them. Counted here are roughly 640,000 clones, about 97% occurring once; the ten biggest clones make up around 0.06%. The specimen was naive CD4+ T cells sorted from blood. Subset here: CD45RA+ positively selected. All receptors come from a woman aged 30 to 39 in good health.

Note on this clone: This specimen includes other DNA sequences encoding the same CDR3. The chain joins TRBV5-1 to TRBJ2-1; D might be TRBD2 (6 bases). V lost 0 bases and J 0 bases, leaving 10 bases between the germline ends. The CDR3 contains 16 residues. Germline CDR1 is SGHRS and CDR2 is YFSETQ. The CDR3 loop is CASSLVPGSSYNEQFF. The DNA of the CDR3 is TGCGCCAGCAGCTTGGTCCCCGGGAGCTCCTACAATGAGCAGTTCTTC.

The V gene is TRBV4-2, the J gene TRBJ2-1; D is possibly TRBD1 or TRBD2 (5 bases each). Between the trimmed V and J ends, which lost 8 bases and 4 bases, there was a span of 21 bases. Per the germline V gene, CDR1 is LGHNA and CDR2 is YNFKEQ. CDR3 length: 16 amino acids. The CDR3: CASGPSGTEIYNEQFF. CDR3 nucleotide sequence: TGTGCCAGCGGCCCTTCCGGGACGGAGATATACAATGAGCAGTTCTTC.

V is TRBV18 and J is TRBJ2-7; 8 bases fit TRBD2. CDR1 is KGHSH, CDR2 LQKENI, per germline. The CDR3 spans 16 residues. Trimming took 3 bases from V and 3 from J; bases not matched to a gene: 10. The CDR3 bases are TGTGCCAGCTCACCGGGGGAAGGACTAGCTTTCTACGAGCAGTACTTC. Residues: CASSPGEGLAFYEQYF. Full variable domain (remainder filled in from reference TRBV18 and TRBJ2-7): NAGVMQNPRHLVRRRGQEARLRCSPMKGHSHVYWYRQLPEEGLKFMVYLQKENIIDESGMPKERFSAEFPKEGPSILRIQQVVRGDSAAYFCASSPGEGLAFYEQYFGPGTRLTVT.

The genes are TRBV7-9 and TRBJ2-7; a possible D gene is TRBD1 (5 bases). CDR1 and CDR2 (germline): SEHNR, FQNEAQ (reference sequence). Trimming took 2 bases from V and 3 from J, leaving 14 bases between them. This CDR3 has 15 residues. The CDR3 DNA reads as TGTGCCAGCAGCTTACGGCAGGGCGGAGACTACGAGCAGTACTTC. Its protein is CASSLRQGGDYEQYF.

The V call is TRBV2, the J call TRBJ1-6; D ambiguous. Trimming left V 4 bases short and J 14 bases short, with 15 bases between. Germline V CDR1 and CDR2: SNHLY, FYNNEI. The CDR3 contains 13 residues. In DNA form, the CDR3 reads TGTGCCAGCAGTGTAGGACCGCACCGGGCCCTCCACTTT. It is translated as CASSVGPHRALHF.

J is TRBJ1-1 and V is TRBV12-1. TRBV12-1 is termed a pseudogene. The CDR3 contains 15 residues. The CDR3: CASSLTGSSSTEAFF. As DNA, the CDR3 is TGTGCCAGCAGCTTAACCGGGAGCTCGAGCACTGAAGCTTTCTTT.

The gene calls are TRBV4-1 and TRBJ1-6; possible D gene TRBD1, 5 bases. Germline V gives CDR1 MGHRA, CDR2 YSYEKL. The length of the CDR3 is 14 residues. Trimming stripped 3 bases from V and 8 bases from J, with 11 bases between. For the CDR3, the DNA is TGCGCCAGCAGCCATCCGGGACTCTATTCACCCCTCCACTTT. It encodes CASSHPGLYSPLHF.

The chain carries TRBV28 and TRBJ1-1; D unclear. CDR1 is MDHEN and CDR2 is SYDVKM in the germline V gene. This CDR3 contains 10 residues. V lost 8 bases, J lost 5 bases, and 6 bases lay in between. The CDR3 DNA is TGTGCCAGCGGGAGTACTGAAGCTTTCTTT. Translated: CASGSTEAFF. Full variable domain (remainder filled in from reference TRBV28 and TRBJ1-1): DVKVTQSSRYLVKRTGEKVFLECVQDMDHENMFWYRQDPGLGLRLIYFSYDVKMKEKGDIPEGYSVSREKKERFSLILESASTNQTSMYLCASGSTEAFFGQGTRLTVV.

V and J are TRBV28 and TRBJ2-7; maybe TRBD1 (6 bases). Germline V gives CDR1 MDHEN, CDR2 SYDVKM. Trimming left V 7 bases short and J 5 bases short, with 24 bases between. This CDR3 region has 16 residues. CDR3 DNA sequence: TGTGCCAGCATCCGGGTAGGGGGAGACTTCACCCACGAGCAGTACTTC. Amino acids: CASIRVGGDFTHEQYF.

This rearrangement joins TRBV10-3 to TRBJ2-7; 9 bases match TRBD2. The length of the CDR3 is 18 residues. Germline V gene lookup returns CDR1 ENHRY and CDR2 SYGVKD. Germline trimming cut 5 bases from V and 2 bases from J; bases unmatched to any gene: 16. CDR3 amino acids: CAISRGIGVAGGTYEQYF. The CDR3, as DNA: TGTGCCATCAGTAGAGGGATCGGAGTGGCGGGGGGGACCTACGAGCAGTACTTC.

This chain connects TRBV6-1 to TRBJ1-1; maybe TRBD1 (5 bases). Trimming shortened V by 5 bases and J by 1 base, and 8 bases separated the two germline ends. CDR3 size: 13 residues. Germline CDR1 is MNHNS and CDR2 is SASEGT. CDR3 region: CASSQGQNTEAFF. The CDR3 region has the DNA TGTGCCAGCAGTCAAGGACAGAACACTGAAGCTTTCTTT.

J is TRBJ1-3 and V is TRBV28; D unclear. The CDR3 totals 18 residues. The germline gives CDR1 MDHEN, CDR2 SYDVKM. CDR3 region: CGEITVVEKIKTGNTIYF. In DNA, the CDR3 is TGTGGAGAGATCACGGTGGTTGAAAAAATAAAGACTGGAAACACCATATATTTT.

V is TRBV28 and J is TRBJ2-1; tentative D call: TRBD2 (7 bases). CDR1 and CDR2 (germline): MDHEN, SYDVKM. The CDR3 extends over 18 amino acids. V gave up 7 bases and J gave up 3 bases, with 25 bases separating them. CDR3 protein: CASTPRLGGGAGYNEQFF. The DNA of the CDR3 is TGTGCCAGCACCCCGAGGCTAGGGGGGGGAGCGGGCTACAATGAGCAGTTCTTC. Filled out from reference TRBV28 and TRBJ2-1, the complete variable domain reads DVKVTQSSRYLVKRTGEKVFLECVQDMDHENMFWYRQDPGLGLRLIYFSYDVKMKEKGDIPEGYSVSREKKERFSLILESASTNQTSMYLCASTPRLGGGAGYNEQFFGPGTRLTVL.